The 24 T cell receptor beta chains reported below all come from one sample, sequenced in a study of blood T cells in healthy people across ages (dated by TCRdb to the mid-2010s). Library preparation used 5' RACE. Data came from an Illumina HiSeq 2500. A second PCR of roughly 6 to 11 cycles was run with a J-beta primer mix and a sample-barcoded 5' primer. The raw public reads went through TCRdb reprocessing: fastp at Q25, MiXCR clone calling, in-frame beta chains kept. Duplicate CDR3 protein sequences are folded into a single record with the most common DNA and genes. Across this sample there are about 1.5 million distinct CDR3 sequences, with around two fifths seen only once. The ten most abundant clones make up 6.5% to 10% of the sample. Material: blood. The receptors were sampled from a woman in her late teens or twenties in good health.

The chain is built from TRBV4-2 and TRBJ2-7; 8 positions agree with TRBD2. The CDR3 sequence is 16 residues long. Germline V CDR1 and CDR2: LGHNA, YNFKEQ. V lost 3 bases to trimming and J lost 0 bases; unmatched junction nucleotides: 7. The CDR3 DNA sequence: TGTGCCAGCAGCCAGGCGGGGGGCCAAGACTCCTACGAGCAGTACGTC. Its protein product is CASSQAGGQDSYEQYV.

This clonotype is a singleton in its sample. The chain joins TRBV6-2 or TRBV6-3 to TRBJ1-1; D perhaps matches TRBD1 (6 bases). Trimming removed 7 bases at V and 3 bases at J, with 15 bases between. The CDR3 spans 14 residues. The germline V gene encodes CDR1 MNHEY and CDR2 SVGEGT. The CDR3 DNA reads as TGTGCCAGCACCTCATTCAGGGGACACACTGAAGCTTTCTTT. Residues: CASTSFRGHTEAFF.

This chain joins TRBV3-1 and TRBJ2-1; TRBD1 matches at 7 bases. The germline V gene encodes CDR1 LGHDT and CDR2 YNNKEL (reference sequence). Trimming at V came to 2 bases and at J to 8 bases, leaving 3 bases not matched to a gene. This CDR3 contains 13 residues. CDR3 protein: CASSQQGVHEQFF. CDR3 nucleotides: TGTGCCAGCAGCCAACAGGGGGTCCATGAGCAGTTCTTC.

The CDR3 sequence: CASATEAQYF. Here the CDR3 DNA reads TGTGCCAGCGCGACAGAGGCCCAGTACTTC. The rearrangement joins TRBV12-3 or TRBV12-4 to TRBJ2-7; D may be TRBD1 (5 bases). The CDR3 loop spans 10 amino acids. Trimming pared 8 bases from V and 10 bases from J, leaving 12 bases between.

The gene calls are TRBV6-6 and TRBJ2-7; 7 nucleotides match TRBD1. The CDR3 is made up of 17 amino acids. V was pared by 2 bases and J by 0 bases, with 10 bases of the junction left unmatched. The germline V gene encodes CDR1 MNHNY and CDR2 SVGAGI (reference sequence). The CDR3 here is CASSYPTRDRSSYEQYF. The CDR3 DNA reads as TGTGCCAGCAGTTACCCTACTCGGGACAGAAGCTCCTACGAGCAGTACTTC.

The CDR3 DNA reads as TGTGCCAGCAGCCCCCAAAGGGACAGGATCGTGGACATTCAGTACTTC. Its translation is CASSPQRDRIVDIQYF. V is TRBV4-2 and J is TRBJ2-4; TRBD1 agrees at 8 bases. Germline CDR1 reads LGHNA; CDR2 reads YNFKEQ. V lost 4 bases, J lost 8 bases, and 13 bases stayed unmatched. The CDR3 covers 16 residues.

Only a few counts were recorded for this clonotype. The chain recombines TRBV12-3 or TRBV12-4 with TRBJ1-2; D might be TRBD1 (6 bases). This CDR3 comprises 15 residues. The V and J ends lost 3 bases and 8 bases respectively, with 19 bases between them. DNA of the CDR3: TGTGCCAGCAGTTTCGTGGGCAGGGGACGTTACGGCTACACCTTC. Translation gives CASSFVGRGRYGYTF.

This clonotype was detected ten times or more. The rearrangement uses TRBV4-1 and TRBJ2-7, with D perhaps matching TRBD1 or TRBD2 (5 bases each). V lost 2 bases and J lost 5, with 19 bases in between. CDR3 length: 16 residues. Germline CDR1 and CDR2: MGHRA and YSYEKL. This CDR3 reads CASSQQRGVYTDEQYF. DNA of the CDR3: TGCGCCAGCAGCCAACAGAGGGGAGTTTACACAGACGAGCAGTACTTC.

This clonotype was counted between two and nine times. The chain recombines TRBV20-1 with TRBJ2-2; TRBD1 or TRBD2 may be the D gene (5 bases each). Germline assignment: CDR1 DFQATT and CDR2 SNEGSKA (reference sequence). The CDR3 is 14 amino acids. The CDR3 nucleotides read TGCGGGGGAGCCCGGACTCCGAACACCGGGGAGCTGTTTTTT. It is translated as CGGARTPNTGELFF.

This clonotype was observed a few times. This chain links TRBV24-1 with TRBJ2-1; 14 bases line up with TRBD2. The CDR3 loop spans 15 amino acids. Germline CDR1 and CDR2: KGHDR and SFDVKD. Trimming removed 10 bases from V and 1 base from J; junction bases left unmatched: 2. The CDR3 DNA sequence: TGTGCCACAGGGACTAGCGGGAGTTCCTACAATGAGCAGTTCTTC. Protein sequence: CATGTSGSSYNEQFF.

The CDR3 DNA follows: TGTGCCAGCAGCGTAGATAGAGGAGGGGACAGGGGGCGGGAGACCCAGTACTTC. It translates to CASSVDRGGDRGRETQYF. The chain is built from TRBV9 and TRBJ2-5; 12 positions agree with TRBD1. V was pared by 0 bases and J by 5 bases, with 11 bases of the junction left unmatched. This CDR3 is built from 18 residues. From germline, CDR1 is SGDLS and CDR2 YYNGEE.

This rearrangement joins TRBV6-6 to TRBJ2-7; a weak D match, TRBD2 (6 bases). This CDR3 spans 14 amino acids. CDR1 and CDR2 (germline): MNHNY, SVGAGI (reference sequence). V lost 7 bases, J lost 0 bases, and 13 bases lay in between. DNA for the CDR3: TGTGCCAGCACGGGGGACGGCATCTCCTACGAGCAGTACTTC. Translated: CASTGDGISYEQYF.

CDR3 bases: TGTGCCAGCAGCCAAGACAATAAACCAAGAGTACCCTACGAGCAGTACTTC. The encoded protein is CASSQDNKPRVPYEQYF. V is TRBV3-1 and J is TRBJ2-7; D remains ambiguous. The V gene lost 0 bases and the J gene lost 2 bases, with 17 bases spanning the gap. The CDR3 loop spans 17 amino acids. Germline CDR1 reads LGHDT; CDR2 reads YNNKEL (reference sequence).

This clonotype has more than one count but fewer than ten. This rearrangement joins TRBV20-1 to TRBJ2-7; possibly TRBD2 for D (5 bases). CDR3 length: 13 residues. CDR1 and CDR2 (germline): DFQATT, SNEGSKA (reference sequence). V was clipped by 3 bases and J by 7 bases, with 16 bases between them. CDR3: CSASSDLEREQYF. The DNA for the CDR3 is TGCAGTGCTAGTTCCGATCTTGAGCGGGAGCAGTACTTC.

The chain has TRBV27 and TRBJ2-2, with D perhaps being TRBD1 or TRBD2 (5 bases each). Trimming removed 7 bases at V and 0 bases at J, with 18 bases between. This CDR3 spans 17 amino acids. Germline V lookup: CDR1 MNHEY, CDR2 SMNVEV (reference sequence). The CDR3 DNA is TGTGCCAGCACCCCTTTCGGGACCGCGGCGAACACCGGGGAGCTGTTTTTT. Amino acids: CASTPFGTAANTGELFF.

The V call is TRBV6-5, the J call TRBJ2-5; tentatively, D is TRBD1 (6 bases). Looked up from germline, CDR1 is MNHEY and CDR2 is SVGAGI. The V gene lost 4 bases and the J gene lost 5 bases, with 14 bases spanning the gap. The CDR3 is 14 amino acids. CDR3 coding DNA: TGTGCCAGCAGTTTCTCCTCAGGGGTGGAGACCCAGTACTTC. Translated, it gives CASSFSSGVETQYF.

The V and J genes are TRBV10-1 and TRBJ1-5; D is undetermined. The V gene's germline CDR1 is WNHNN and CDR2 SYGVQD (reference sequence). The CDR3 is 14 residues long. V lost 0 bases and J lost 7, with 10 bases in between. The CDR3 here is CASSESRAGQPQHF. The CDR3 DNA follows: TGCGCCAGCAGTGAGTCTAGGGCAGGACAGCCCCAGCATTTT.

The chain carries TRBV19 and TRBJ2-1; possible D gene TRBD2, 5 bases. Germline V gene data show CDR1 as LNHDA and CDR2 as SQIVND (reference sequence). There are 15 residues in the CDR3. V was shortened by 10 bases and J by 0 bases, with 16 bases between the two germline ends. CDR3 sequence (DNA): TGTGCCATTACCGGCCCGGGAAGCTCCTACAATGAGCAGTTCTTC. As protein: CAITGPGSSYNEQFF.

V gene TRBV20-1 combines with J gene TRBJ2-1, with 15 bases matching TRBD2. Germline-derived CDR1 and CDR2 are DFQATT and SNEGSKA (reference sequence). The V gene end was trimmed by 6 bases and the J gene end by 6 bases; junction bases not matched to a gene: 12. The CDR3 is made up of 17 amino acids. The CDR3 bases are TGCAGTGCCCGGACTAGCGGGGGGGGCGTGCGTCTCAATGAGCAGTTCTTC. The encoded protein is CSARTSGGGVRLNEQFF.

This clonotype was picked up a small number of times. The gene calls are TRBV13 and TRBJ2-7, with a tentative D call TRBD1 (6 bases). The CDR3 consists of 16 residues. V was shortened by 6 bases and J by 2 bases, with 20 bases between the two germline ends. The germline V gene encodes CDR1 PRHDT and CDR2 FYEKMQ (reference sequence). The CDR3 DNA reads TGTGCCAGCAGTTCAACAGGGCGGAAGAAAGCCTACGAGCAGTACTTC. It specifies CASSSTGRKKAYEQYF.

The chain has TRBV12-3 or TRBV12-4 and TRBJ2-7; TRBD2 aligns across 8 bases. After removal of 6 bases from V and 7 bases from J, the junction contained 14 bases not matched to a gene. This CDR3 has 15 amino acids. Here the CDR3 DNA reads TGTGCCAGCAGGCCCCGGACTAGCAGGACTCGTGAGCAGTACTTC. This translates into CASRPRTSRTREQYF.

This clonotype was counted only a few times. This rearrangement joins TRBV4-2 to TRBJ1-2; D gene unclear. V gave up 0 bases and J gave up 4 bases, with 15 bases separating them. CDR1 and CDR2 from the germline V gene are LGHNA and YNFKEQ. This CDR3 comprises 16 residues. CDR3 amino acids: CASSQEAGETLYGYTF. CDR3 nucleotides: TGTGCCAGCAGCCAAGAGGCGGGCGAGACGCTCTATGGCTACACCTTC.

This clonotype was seen more than once but under ten times. The V gene is TRBV20-1, the J gene TRBJ2-7; TRBD2 matches at 9 bases. V lost 7 bases to trimming and J lost 3 bases; unmatched junction nucleotides: 13. Germline loops: CDR1 DFQATT, CDR2 SNEGSKA (reference sequence). The CDR3 is made up of 15 amino acids. The CDR3 loop reads CSVTNSGSSIYEQYF. The CDR3 nucleotides are TGCAGTGTAACGAATAGCGGGAGTAGTATCTACGAGCAGTACTTC.

The rearrangement uses TRBV7-2 and TRBJ2-1; no reliable D call. This CDR3 comprises 12 residues. Germline V CDR1 and CDR2: SGHTA, FQGNSA. V was pared by 6 bases and J by 12 bases, with 15 bases between. The CDR3 loop is CASRQGPTGQFF. CDR3 bases: TGTGCCAGCAGACAAGGCCCTACCGGGCAGTTCTTC.